This T cell receptor beta chain was sequenced during a study of CD8+ T cells in alopecia areata. Study-wide background: Patients received oral tofacitinib, 5 to 10 mg twice daily, for moderate-to-severe alopecia areata. Findings and caveats of the study: Tofacitinib did not eliminate many expanded lesional clones from scalp or blood. It was lesional scalp, especially alopecia totalis/universalis, that showed higher clonality than normal scalp.

Treatment here: oral pan-JAK inhibitor, 5-10 mg twice daily. The CDR3 runs to 9 residues. With 3 bases removed from V and 6 bases from J, the gap between germline ends came to 2 bases. CDR1 and CDR2 from the germline V gene are GTSNPN and SVGIG (reference sequence). Turning to this clone: The antigen is unknown.

Once RNA had been extracted, it was reverse transcribed into cDNA to act as the sequencing template. Only in-frame clones appear in the TCRdb table, and some are missing; sequencing was by immunoSEQ multiplex PCR. The data hold roughly 120,000 clones, with about 54% observed a single time. The receptor comes from a human donor with alopecia areata. This specimen was CD8+ T cells sorted from blood, taken at week 4, from a patient treated with tofacitinib. V is TRBV30 and J is TRBJ1-2; no clear D gene. DNA for the CDR3: TGTGCCTGGAGCGATGGCTACACCTTC. Residues: CAWSDGYTF. Looking up the rest from reference TRBV30 and TRBJ1-2 gives the full variable domain: SQTIHQWPATLVQPVGSPLSLECTVEGTSNPNLYWYRQAAGRGLQLLFYSVGIGQISSEVPQNLSASRPQDRQFILSSKKLLLSDSGFYLCAWSDGYTFGSGTRLTVV.